Reported below is one T cell receptor (beta chain). Its antigen is currently unknown. The sample belongs to a study of T cells in Graves' hyperthyroidism and ophthalmopathy. Notes on the study in general: Ophthalmopathy and stable hyperthyroidism were told apart by a 13 V-J model. In the blood, most expanded thyroid clonotypes above 0.001 appeared as well.

Trimming stripped 5 bases from V and 1 base from J, with 11 bases between. This CDR3 region has 15 residues. Germline CDR1 and CDR2: SEHNR and FQNEAQ (reference sequence). With a duration under 2 months, the hyperthyroidism was newly diagnosed in patients aged 18 to 65. Isolation of PBMCs was performed on around 9.4 ml fresh peripheral blood. Template material for amplifying TCR beta CDR3 regions consisted of RNA transcripts. RT-PCR in the first round (using the HTBI primer set) targeted the TCR CDR3. MiXCR was run by TCRdb on the multiplex PCR reads, yielding one entry per CDR3 protein. The data show 700,000 to 950,000 distinct CDR3 sequences, with approximately 36% seen just once and around 30% held by the top ten.

This sequence joins TRBV7-9 and TRBJ1-4, with D unclear. The material sequenced was blood. The clonotype was recovered from a woman aged 40 to 49 with Graves' hyperthyroidism. The CDR3 DNA sequence: TGTGCCAGCAGCCTTTCGGGCGGAACTAATGAAAAACTGTTTTTT. It yields the protein CASSLSGGTNEKLFF.